Below, 21 T cell receptor beta chains from the same sample are listed, as sequenced in a study of OX40 agonist ivuxolimab in advanced cancers. Profiling relied on immunoSEQ multiplex PCR, and the TCRdb table lists in-frame clones only, not all of them. The sample gives 80,000 to 130,000 clones, about nine tenths of which show up once; about 0.31% is in the top ten. Material: CD4+ or CD8+ T cells sorted from blood, obtained in a trial of the OX40 agonist ivuxolimab. All receptors come from an adult with an advanced solid tumor such as melanoma, head and neck, liver or kidney cancer.

For the CDR3, the DNA is TGTGCCAGCAGCGGCCGGGACAGGGGTACTGAAGCTTTCTTT. This sequence encodes CASSGRDRGTEAFF. The chain is built from TRBV5-6 and TRBJ1-1; 10 bases align to TRBD1. The germline V gene encodes CDR1 SGHDT and CDR2 YYEEEE. V lost 4 bases to trimming and J lost 5 bases; unmatched junction nucleotides: 5. The CDR3 length is 14 residues.

This sequence joins TRBV6-6 and TRBJ1-1; 8 bases map to TRBD1. The length of the CDR3 is 15 residues. The germline V gene encodes CDR1 MNHNY and CDR2 SVGAGI (reference sequence). V lost 4 bases to trimming and J lost 2 bases; unmatched junction nucleotides: 6. The CDR3 region has the DNA TGTGCCAGCAGTTTCGGACAGGGTATCAACACTGAAGCTTTCTTT. It yields the protein CASSFGQGINTEAFF.

The V and J genes are TRBV6-5 and TRBJ2-3, with D uncertain. The length of the CDR3 is 14 residues. Germline V gene data show CDR1 as MNHEY and CDR2 as SVGAGI. V was trimmed by 6 bases and J by 2 bases, leaving 12 bases between them. The CDR3 nucleotides are TGTGCCAGCAGCCAAGGACGTTCCACAGATACGCAGTATTTT. Its translation: CASSQGRSTDTQYF.

The chain employs TRBV7-9 and TRBJ2-7; TRBD1 is a possible D gene (5 bases). The germline V gene encodes CDR1 SEHNR and CDR2 FQNEAQ (reference sequence). The CDR3 sequence is 14 residues long. The V gene lost 5 bases and the J gene lost 2 bases, with 13 bases spanning the gap. The CDR3 sequence is CASSPRTNTYEQYF. CDR3 nucleotide sequence: TGTGCCAGCAGCCCTAGGACAAATACCTACGAGCAGTACTTC. The full variable domain, with the rest looked up from reference TRBV7-9 and TRBJ2-7, is DTGVSQNPRHKITKRGQNVTFRCDPISEHNRLYWYRQTLGQGPEFLTYFQNEAQLEKSRLLSDRFSAERPKGSFSTLEIQRTEQGDSAMYLCASSPRTNTYEQYFGPGTRLTVT.

The chain has TRBV11-2 and TRBJ2-4; TRBD1 might be the D (5 bases). Germline CDR1 is SGHAT and CDR2 is FQNNGV. The CDR3 sequence is 13 residues long. V was cut by 5 bases and J by 10 bases, with 15 bases left in between. This CDR3 reads CASSPGAAEIQYF. CDR3 sequence (DNA): TGTGCCAGCAGCCCTGGGGCAGCAGAAATTCAGTACTTC.

V usage is TRBV7-8 and J usage is TRBJ1-5; no reliable D call. Trimming shortened V by 5 bases and J by 7 bases, and 30 bases separated the two germline ends. The CDR3 is 19 amino acids. Germline CDR1 reads SGHVS; CDR2 reads FQNEAQ. The CDR3 nucleotides read TGTGCCAGCAGCCCTCGTGTCGTCACACTTTTAGGCCCGGAACAGCCCCAGCATTTT. It encodes CASSPRVVTLLGPEQPQHF.

This clone was seen only once. V usage is TRBV7-3 and J usage is TRBJ2-1, with 8 bases fitting TRBD2. The CDR3 has 15 residues. The germline V gene encodes CDR1 SGHTA and CDR2 FQGTGA. V was clipped by 6 bases and J by 2 bases; unmatched bases: 6. The CDR3, as DNA: TGTGCCAGCAGTCCCAGCGGGAGCCCCTACAATGAGCAGTTCTTC. Residues: CASSPSGSPYNEQFF.

The chain couples TRBV11-2 to TRBJ2-1; 7 bases align to TRBD2. The CDR3 totals 15 residues. With 5 bases clipped from V and 5 bases from J, the junction kept 9 bases outside the gene matches. Looked up from germline, CDR1 is SGHAT and CDR2 is FQNNGV. The CDR3 is CASSPLALLNNEQFF. The CDR3 nucleotides read TGTGCCAGCAGCCCACTAGCGCTCCTCAACAATGAGCAGTTCTTC.

V gene TRBV27 combines with J gene TRBJ2-2; 13 bases match TRBD2. In germline, CDR1 is MNHEY, CDR2 SMNVEV (reference sequence). The CDR3 runs to 17 residues. V was clipped by 2 bases and J by 3 bases; unmatched bases: 3. CDR3 sequence: CASSLRTSGSYTGELFF. The CDR3 nucleotides read TGTGCCAGCAGTTTAAGGACTAGCGGGAGCTACACCGGGGAGCTGTTTTTT.

This chain connects TRBV7-6 to TRBJ2-7, with D perhaps TRBD1 or TRBD2 (7 bases each). CDR3 size: 15 residues. In germline, CDR1 is SGHVS, CDR2 FNYEAQ. V lost 5 bases, J lost 3 bases, and 17 bases lay in between. The CDR3 region is CASSPGGGQLYEQYF. CDR3 coding DNA: TGTGCCAGCAGCCCAGGGGGGGGACAGCTCTACGAGCAGTACTTC.

V is TRBV7-9 and J is TRBJ2-3; D is undetermined. This CDR3 region has 16 residues. The V and J ends lost 5 bases and 0 bases respectively, with 15 bases between them. Germline V gives CDR1 SEHNR, CDR2 FQNEAQ (reference sequence). CDR3 sequence reads: CASSLPQVSSTDTQYF. The CDR3 nucleotides read TGTGCCAGCAGCCTCCCTCAGGTATCTAGCACAGATACGCAGTATTTT.

The V and J genes are TRBV7-2 and TRBJ2-5, with a weak D call TRBD2 (6 bases). The CDR3 has 15 residues. V was pared by 5 bases and J by 2 bases, with 15 bases between. Germline V CDR1 and CDR2: SGHTA, FQGNSA. In nucleotides, the CDR3 is TGTGCCAGCAGCGTGACTAGGTATGGTCAAGAGACCCAGTACTTC. Amino acid sequence: CASSVTRYGQETQYF.

Concerning this clone: One junction end disagrees with the germline gene, perhaps due to a read error. CDR3 region: CASSESRGLELYF. DNA of the CDR3: TGTGCCAGCAGTGAATCGCGGGGGTTGGAGCTGTACTTC. This chain joins TRBV6-5 and TRBJ2-7; 7 nucleotides agree with TRBD2. The CDR3 runs 13 residues. Germline V gives CDR1 MNHEY, CDR2 SVGAGI.

This clone was found a few times. The chain has TRBV28 and TRBJ2-1; D is uncertain. Germline lookup yields CDR1 MDHEN and CDR2 SYDVKM. V lost 6 bases and J 2 bases, leaving 20 bases between the germline ends. The CDR3 sequence is 17 residues long. CDR3 region: CASRSPRRSGPYNEQFF. The DNA for the CDR3 is TGTGCCAGCAGATCCCCAAGGCGGTCCGGACCCTACAATGAGCAGTTCTTC. Full variable domain (missing parts from reference TRBV28 and TRBJ2-1): DVKVTQSSRYLVKRTGEKVFLECVQDMDHENMFWYRQDPGLGLRLIYFSYDVKMKEKGDIPEGYSVSREKKERFSLILESASTNQTSMYLCASRSPRRSGPYNEQFFGPGTRLTVL.

This clone came up a few times. The gene calls are TRBV10-3 and TRBJ1-4; possibly TRBD1 for D (5 bases). CDR1 and CDR2 (germline): ENHRY, SYGVKD. Deletions cut 10 bases from V and 4 bases from J, with 19 bases between. CDR3 length: 15 residues. The CDR3 DNA follows: TGTGCCACCCGCCAAGACGGGGGTGTTAATGAAAAACTGTTTTTT. It yields the protein CATRQDGGVNEKLFF.

The rearrangement joins TRBV28 to TRBJ2-1; TRBD2 matches 7 bases. The V gene's germline CDR1 is MDHEN and CDR2 SYDVKM. The CDR3 runs to 15 residues. The junction had 12 bases not matched to a gene; V was cut back by 5 bases and J by 8 bases. CDR3 nucleotide sequence: TGTGCCAGCAGTCCGCGGGGACTATCTCTCGATGAGCAGTTCTTC. Encoded protein: CASSPRGLSLDEQFF.

The chain joins TRBV7-9 to TRBJ1-6; D gene ambiguous. Deletions cut 2 bases from V and 7 bases from J, with 12 bases between. CDR1 and CDR2 from the germline V gene are SEHNR and FQNEAQ (reference sequence). The length of the CDR3 is 15 residues. CDR3 coding DNA: TGTGCCAGCAGCTTATCGGAAGTCCGAAATTCACCCCTCCACTTT. Its translation is CASSLSEVRNSPLHF.

This chain uses TRBV11-2 with TRBJ2-5, with D unclear. The germline gives CDR1 SGHAT, CDR2 FQNNGV. V was trimmed by 5 bases and J by 5 bases, leaving 12 bases between them. The CDR3 has 13 amino acids. This CDR3 reads CASSPIIAETQYF. The CDR3 DNA follows: TGTGCCAGCAGCCCAATCATCGCGGAGACCCAGTACTTC.

The J gene is TRBJ2-1, the V gene TRBV5-4, with 13 bases aligning to TRBD2. CDR3 length: 16 residues. J lost 8 bases, V lost 4 bases, and 9 bases had no gene match. Germline CDR1 SGHNT, CDR2 YYREEE (reference sequence). The CDR3 sequence is CASSRLGLAGDYEQFF. Written as DNA, the CDR3 is TGTGCCAGCAGCCGCCTTGGACTAGCGGGAGACTATGAGCAGTTCTTC.

The genes are TRBV6-1 and TRBJ2-5, with 7 bases aligning to TRBD1. V lost 2 bases, J lost 2 bases, and 5 bases stayed unmatched. Germline loops: CDR1 MNHNS, CDR2 SASEGT. The CDR3 totals 15 residues. The CDR3 sequence: CASSEYGGQQETQYF. DNA for the CDR3: TGTGCCAGCAGTGAATATGGGGGACAGCAAGAGACCCAGTACTTC.

The rearrangement joins TRBV7-6 to TRBJ2-1; D is perhaps TRBD2 (6 bases). Germline-derived CDR1 and CDR2 are SGHVS and FNYEAQ. V lost 1 base to trimming and J lost 0 bases, with 10 bases between them. The CDR3 runs to 16 residues. In DNA form, the CDR3 reads TGTGCCAGCAGCTTAGGACTGGGGGGCTCCTACAATGAGCAGTTCTTC. It codes for CASSLGLGGSYNEQFF.